The 10 T cell receptor beta chains reported below all come from one sample, sequenced in a study of T cell repertoires in cytomegalovirus infection. In TCRdb, the reads were re-called with MiXCR into one record per CDR3 protein. This table has roughly 500,000 distinct CDR3 sequences, around 10% appearing once. Sequences were obtained from PBMCs. The origin of the receptors is a human donor in good health (CMV status not recorded). Some clones in this sample may be carry-over from other donors' samples.

This clonotype appeared many times. The chain uses TRBV29-1 and TRBJ1-1; 7 bases are a match to TRBD1. This CDR3 is 13 amino acids long. V lost 4 bases and J lost 4; bases outside the gene matches: 6. Looked up from germline, CDR1 is SQVTM and CDR2 is ANQGSEA. CDR3 residues: CSVATGVSTEAFF. In DNA form, the CDR3 reads TGCAGCGTTGCCACAGGGGTGAGCACTGAAGCTTTCTTT.

This clonotype was counted between two and nine times. The chain joins TRBV20-1 to TRBJ1-5; no clear D gene. The germline CDR1 and CDR2 sequences are DFQATT and SNEGSKA (reference sequence). The CDR3 extends over 13 amino acids. The ends were cut back, 5 bases at V and 0 bases at J, with 8 bases in the middle. The CDR3 loop is CSAHGDSNQPQHF. CDR3 bases: TGCAGTGCTCACGGGGATAGCAATCAGCCCCAGCATTTT.

The chain is built from TRBV18 and TRBJ2-1; 10 bases align to TRBD2. V lost 2 bases to trimming and J lost 5 bases; unmatched junction nucleotides: 0. CDR1 is KGHSH and CDR2 is LQKENI in the germline V gene. The CDR3 is 14 amino acids. Here the CDR3 reads CASSPTSGNNEQFF. The CDR3 DNA is TGTGCCAGCTCACCAACTAGCGGGAACAATGAGCAGTTCTTC.

In this sample, this clonotype turned up many times. The chain combines TRBV7-2 with TRBJ1-2; the D gene is possibly TRBD1 (5 bases). Germline V gene lookup returns CDR1 SGHTA and CDR2 FQGNSA. The CDR3 contains 14 residues. With 5 bases removed from V and 4 bases from J, the gap between germline ends came to 14 bases. The CDR3 loop reads CASSPGNSGYGYTF. Here the CDR3 DNA reads TGTGCCAGCAGCCCAGGGAACAGCGGCTATGGCTACACCTTC. Based on the CDR3 plus reference TRBV7-2 and TRBJ1-2, the full variable domain is GAGVSQSPSNKVTEKGKDVELRCDPISGHTALYWYRQSLGQGLEFLIYFQGNSAPDKSGLPSDRFSAERTGGSVSTLTIQRTQQEDSAVYLCASSPGNSGYGYTFGSGTRLTVV.

V and J are TRBV29-1 and TRBJ1-4; D is unresolved. This CDR3 has 12 amino acids. Germline assignment: CDR1 SQVTM and CDR2 ANQGSEA. The germline V and J ends were trimmed by 6 bases and 5 bases, with 10 bases remaining between them. The CDR3 here is CSVPTENEKLFF. CDR3 in DNA: TGCAGCGTACCGACGGAGAATGAAAAACTGTTTTTT.

This clonotype occurred many times. J is TRBJ2-3 and V is TRBV11-1; 10 bases are a match to TRBD1. The CDR3 loop spans 18 amino acids. The V segment lost 6 bases and the J segment 1 base; nucleotides outside the gene matches: 13. Looked up from germline, CDR1 is SGHAT and CDR2 is FQDESV (reference sequence). The CDR3 sequence is CASSAGTGVSVGTDTQYF. The CDR3 region has the DNA TGTGCCAGCAGTGCCGGGACAGGGGTCTCAGTGGGCACAGATACGCAGTATTTT.

This clonotype was seen ten or more times. The V and J genes are TRBV25-1 and TRBJ2-6; D may match TRBD1 or TRBD2 (5 bases each). Germline CDR1 is MGHDK and CDR2 is SYGVNS. The CDR3 loop spans 18 amino acids. Trimming cost V 2 bases and J 2 bases, with 16 bases left between them. CDR3 residues: CASSEGGRGSPGANVLTF. The CDR3, as DNA: TGTGCCAGCAGTGAAGGGGGACGCGGCTCCCCTGGGGCCAACGTCCTGACTTTC.

Ten or more counts support this clonotype. This chain links TRBV7-2 with TRBJ2-1, with TRBD1 identical over 8 bases. There are 16 residues in the CDR3. Germline V gene sequence: CDR1 SGHTA, CDR2 FQGNSA. After removal of 5 bases from V and 0 bases from J, the junction contained 6 bases not matched to a gene. CDR3 in DNA: TGTGCCAGCAGCCCCCGGACAGGGAGCTCCTACAATGAGCAGTTCTTC. It yields the protein CASSPRTGSSYNEQFF.

This chain joins TRBV3-1 and TRBJ2-3; TRBD1 agrees at 11 bases. The CDR3 has 16 amino acids. Looked up from germline, CDR1 is LGHDT and CDR2 is YNNKEL (reference sequence). J lost 4 bases, V lost 1 base, and 4 bases had no gene match. CDR3 loop: CASSQARTGGADTQYF. Here the CDR3 DNA reads TGTGCCAGCAGCCAAGCTCGGACAGGGGGCGCAGATACGCAGTATTTT.

This clonotype was observed at least ten times. V and J are TRBV20-1 and TRBJ2-7; D tentatively fits TRBD1 or TRBD2 (5 bases each). The V gene's germline CDR1 is DFQATT and CDR2 SNEGSKA (reference sequence). This CDR3 comprises 16 residues. Trimming stripped 3 bases from V and 3 bases from J, with 21 bases between. The CDR3 DNA follows: TGCAGTGCTAGGCCAACCGGGACCAGCACCCACTACGAGCAGTACTTC. Amino acid sequence: CSARPTGTSTHYEQYF.